What follows describes a single T cell receptor (beta chain). The CDR3 end falls 3 residues outside the read, so it is completed with the germline J gene. V was clipped by 1 base and J by 5 bases; unmatched bases: 8. The CDR3 extends over 16 amino acids. Germline V gene data show CDR1 as SGHVS and CDR2 as FNYEAQ. Genomic DNA, averaging about 1,200 ng per sample, yielded TCR beta CDR3 via immunoSEQ. The protocol was immunoSEQ multiplex PCR, while the TCRdb copy is restricted to in-frame clones and leaves out a portion. This table holds about 36,000 clones. This sample stems from a study of T cells in women clearing cervical HPV infection. All participants had a single incident cervical HPV16 infection, and prevalent HPV16 infections were excluded.

Sequenced: blood buffy coat. The TCR comes from a woman between 18 and 70 years old with a cervical HPV16 infection that either progressed to CIN3+ or cleared (not recorded which). The chain links TRBV7-6 to TRBJ2-1, with 7 bases identical to TRBD2. CDR3 DNA (partial): TGTGCCAGCAGCTTAGAGGCTAGCGGAAGTCACAATGAG. Its translation is CASSLEASGSHNE. The full CDR3 reads CASSLEASGSHNEQFF.